Here is one TCR beta chain with its context. Its antigen is not yet known. No much larger clonotype is one base removed from it; base qualities were not supplied. Participants in the prospective study were enrolled through a virtual design, were aged about 18 to 90 years, and lived in 24 United States geographic areas. In the prospective study, cohorts were assigned on the basis of participant-reported clinical history obtained from a screening survey and a study questionnaire. ImmuneRACE Cohort 3 recovered participants were defined by two consecutive negative NP/OP PCR tests, healthcare professional clearance, or symptom resolution. In the prospective study, whole blood, serum and a nasopharyngeal or oropharyngeal swab were collected from each participant by mobile phlebotomists. Additional blood draws and questionnaires over an approximately 2-month period could optionally be provided by prospective study participants. Prospective study blood samples were shipped either frozen or at room temperature before DNA extraction.

The entry originates in a study of blood T cell repertoires in COVID-19 (dated by TCRdb to 2020 to 2022). In terms of the full investigation: Samples from collaborators originated in the United States, Italy and Spain and spanned both the acute and convalescent phases of COVID-19. The prospective study material was composed of cDNA or gDNA derived from T cells, B-cell-depleted T cells, or PBMCs. Subjects who had been exposed to COVID-19, were actively infected with it, or had recovered from it provided the deeply sampled blood TCRbeta repertoires that made up the dataset. The repertoires were released in a freely available public database intended as a resource for research on the immune response to SARS-CoV-2. The samples were drawn from the first 160 participants of the ongoing ImmuneRACE study and from 1,254 subjects provided by 6 global collaborators. A de-identified subject ID, COVID-19 status, age in years and sex were almost always included in the sample metadata. Where available, HLA class I and class II types were obtained from metadata supplied by the sample provider rather than from assay-based typing.

Broader findings and caveats from the paper: Clinical and demographic metadata were provided uncurated, with the amount varying by source and participant.

CDR1 SEHNR and CDR2 FQNEAQ were looked up in the germline V gene (reference sequence). The CDR3 goes from the cysteine to the phenylalanine over 13 residues. Only CDR3 DNA is held: 39 bases, read in frame from base 1. The V end loses 8 bases and the J end loses 10 bases, and a stretch of 18 bases separates them. TCRbeta CDR3 regions were amplified from genomic DNA by means of the immunoSEQ Assay, a bias-controlled multiplex PCR. As for the original processing: The number of nucleated cells in each sample was estimated from the amplification of reference gene primers within the assay. Sequence reads were collapsed and filtered to measure the absolute abundance of every unique TCRbeta CDR3 rearrangement. For each sample, productive Simpson clonality was calculated by taking the square root of Simpson's diversity index across productive rearrangements. The immuneACCESS repertoire file appears here via TCRdb, limited to in-frame rearrangements. These files lack a portion of the clones; in checked studies, under half of the deficit traces to unresolved V genes, and the cause of the others is not known. V and J calls and clone size are as listed in that table; D and trimming were resolved from the DNA. In this sample the table shows about 220,000 clones, 82% of which occur a single time. Clones ranked in the top ten supply 3% to 4% of the sample.

The chain is made from TRBV7-9 and TRBJ2-1; the D gene remains uncertain. The source is a woman aged 55-75 years who had recovered from COVID-19. The sample comprised PBMCs or T cells enriched from blood (not recorded which). The bases are TGTGCCAGCCAATCGTTAGAGTTAGTGGAGCAGTTCTTC. This yields the protein CASQSLELVEQFF.